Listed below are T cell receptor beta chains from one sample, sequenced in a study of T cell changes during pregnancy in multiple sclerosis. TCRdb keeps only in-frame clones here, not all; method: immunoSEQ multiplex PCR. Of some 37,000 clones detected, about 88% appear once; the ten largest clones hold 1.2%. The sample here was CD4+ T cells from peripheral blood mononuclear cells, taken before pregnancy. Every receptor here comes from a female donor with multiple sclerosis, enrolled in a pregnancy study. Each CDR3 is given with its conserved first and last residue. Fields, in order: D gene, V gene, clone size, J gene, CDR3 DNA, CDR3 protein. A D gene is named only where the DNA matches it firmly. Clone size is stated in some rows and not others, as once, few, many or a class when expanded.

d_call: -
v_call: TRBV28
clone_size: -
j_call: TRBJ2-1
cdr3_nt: TGTGCCAGCAGTTTATGGGACAGACAAGCTGAGCAGTTCTTC
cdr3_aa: CASSLWDRQAEQFF

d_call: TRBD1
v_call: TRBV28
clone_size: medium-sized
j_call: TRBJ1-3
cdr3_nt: TGTGCCAGCAGTACAAGGACAGGGAAGAACACCATATATTTT
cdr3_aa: CASSTRTGKNTIYF

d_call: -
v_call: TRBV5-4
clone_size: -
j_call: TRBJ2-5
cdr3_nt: TGTGCCGGCTCTCGGACAGAGCAAGAGACCCAGTACTTC
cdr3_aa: CAGSRTEQETQYF

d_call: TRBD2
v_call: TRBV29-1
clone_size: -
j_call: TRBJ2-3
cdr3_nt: TGCAGCGTTTCGACTAGCGGGAATATCGACACAGATACGCAGTATTTT
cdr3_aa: CSVSTSGNIDTDTQYF

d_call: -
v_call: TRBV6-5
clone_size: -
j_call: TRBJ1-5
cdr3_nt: TGTGCCAGCAATTCCCGACAGGGCAATCAGCCCCAGCATTTT
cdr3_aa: CASNSRQGNQPQHF

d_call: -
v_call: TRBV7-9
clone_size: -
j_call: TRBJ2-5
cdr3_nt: TGTGCCAGCAGCATTCGGTTAGAGACCCAGTACTTC
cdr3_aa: CASSIRLETQYF

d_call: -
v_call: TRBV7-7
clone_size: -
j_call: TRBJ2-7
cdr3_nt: TGTGCCAGCAGCTTACGAGCAGGGGCTAACTACGAGCAGTACTTC
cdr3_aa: CASSLRAGANYEQYF

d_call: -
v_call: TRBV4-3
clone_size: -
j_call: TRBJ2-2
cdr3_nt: TGCGCCAGCAGCCAAGGGCCGGGGGCCGGGGAGCTGTTTTTT
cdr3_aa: CASSQGPGAGELFF

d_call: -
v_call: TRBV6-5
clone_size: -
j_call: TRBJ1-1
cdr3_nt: TGTGCCAGCAGTCGCTACAACACTGAAGCTTTCTTT
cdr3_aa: CASSRYNTEAFF

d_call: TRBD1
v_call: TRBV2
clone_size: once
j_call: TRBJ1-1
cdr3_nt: TGTGCCAGCAGACAGGGGGCCTCGGGTGAAGCTTTCTTT
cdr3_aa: CASRQGASGEAFF

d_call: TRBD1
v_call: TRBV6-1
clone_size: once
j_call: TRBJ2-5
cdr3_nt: TGTGCCAGCAGTGAACCAGGACAGGGTTATGGGACCCAGTACTTC
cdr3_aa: CASSEPGQGYGTQYF

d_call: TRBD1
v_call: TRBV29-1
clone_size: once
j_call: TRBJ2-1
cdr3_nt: TGCAGCGTCAACAGGGACAGCCAGTACAATGAGCAGTTCTTC
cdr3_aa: CSVNRDSQYNEQFF

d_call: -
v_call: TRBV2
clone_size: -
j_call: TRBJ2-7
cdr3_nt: TGTGCCAGCAGTGCTAGCGAGACCTACGAGCAGTACTTC
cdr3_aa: CASSASETYEQYF

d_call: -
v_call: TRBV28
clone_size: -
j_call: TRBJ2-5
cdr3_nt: TGTGCCAGCAAGGAGACGGGGGAGACCCAGTACTTC
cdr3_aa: CASKETGETQYF

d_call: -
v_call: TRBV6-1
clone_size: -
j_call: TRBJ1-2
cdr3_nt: TGTGCCTACTACGACTATGGCTACACCTTC
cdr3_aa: CAYYDYGYTF

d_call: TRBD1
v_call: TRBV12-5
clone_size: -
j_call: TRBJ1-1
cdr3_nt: TGTGCTAGTGGTCCCGGACAGGGTCCCACTGAAGCTTTCTTT
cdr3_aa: CASGPGQGPTEAFF

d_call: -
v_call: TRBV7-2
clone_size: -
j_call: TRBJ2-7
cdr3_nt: TGTGCCAGCAGCTTAGCAAACGGAGCCTACGAGCAGTACTTC
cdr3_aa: CASSLANGAYEQYF

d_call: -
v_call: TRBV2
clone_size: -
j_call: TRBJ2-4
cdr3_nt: TGTGCCACCCGGGGGTTCTTAGCCAAAAACATTCAGTACTTC
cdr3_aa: CATRGFLAKNIQYF

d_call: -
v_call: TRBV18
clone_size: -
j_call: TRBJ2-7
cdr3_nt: TGTGCCAGCTCACCCCTATTCGGTCAGCGCAACGAGCAGTACTTC
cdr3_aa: CASSPLFGQRNEQYF

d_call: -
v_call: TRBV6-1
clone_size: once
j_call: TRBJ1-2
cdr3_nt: TGTGCCAGCAGTCCACAGGCTTATGGCTACACCTTC
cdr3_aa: CASSPQAYGYTF

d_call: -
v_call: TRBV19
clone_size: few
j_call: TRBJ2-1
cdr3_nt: TGTGCCAGTAGTATGTCAGGGATACCCTCAAATGAGCAGTTCTTC
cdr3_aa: CASSMSGIPSNEQFF

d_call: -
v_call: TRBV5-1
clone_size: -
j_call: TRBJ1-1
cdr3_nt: TGCGCCAGCAGCTTGGACATTTTGGTTGTTAACACTGAAGCTTTCTTT
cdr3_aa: CASSLDILVVNTEAFF

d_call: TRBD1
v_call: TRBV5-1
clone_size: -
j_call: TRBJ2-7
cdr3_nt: TGCGCCAGCAGCTTGGGGACAGGGACGCGCGAGCAGTACTTC
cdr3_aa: CASSLGTGTREQYF

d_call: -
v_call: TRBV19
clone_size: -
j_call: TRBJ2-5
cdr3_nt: TGTGCCAGTAGCATAACACAGTGGCCCCAGTACTTC
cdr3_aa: CASSITQWPQYF

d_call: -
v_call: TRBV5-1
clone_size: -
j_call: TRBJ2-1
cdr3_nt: TGCGCCAGCAGCTTGGGGTATGGCGTGGGAGATGAGCAGTTCTTC
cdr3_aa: CASSLGYGVGDEQFF

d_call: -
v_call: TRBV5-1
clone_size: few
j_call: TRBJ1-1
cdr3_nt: TGCGCCAGCAGCATAACGGGACAGAACACTGAAGCTTTCTTT
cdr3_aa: CASSITGQNTEAFF

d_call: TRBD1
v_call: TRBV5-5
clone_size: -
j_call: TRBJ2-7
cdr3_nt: TGTGCCAGCAACCCGGGGACAGCGATCTCCTACGAGCAGTACTTC
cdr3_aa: CASNPGTAISYEQYF

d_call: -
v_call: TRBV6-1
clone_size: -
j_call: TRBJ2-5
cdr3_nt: TGTGCCAGCAGTGAAGGGACACAAGAGACCCAGTACTTC
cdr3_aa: CASSEGTQETQYF

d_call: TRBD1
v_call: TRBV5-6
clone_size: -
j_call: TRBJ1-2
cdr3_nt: TGTGCCAGCAGGGGGACAGTACCCTCTCCTTACTATGGCTACACCTTC
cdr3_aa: CASRGTVPSPYYGYTF

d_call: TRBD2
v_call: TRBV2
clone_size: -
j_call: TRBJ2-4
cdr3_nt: TGTGCCAGCAGTGATCCGGGACTAGTTGTCATTCAGTACTTC
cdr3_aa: CASSDPGLVVIQYF

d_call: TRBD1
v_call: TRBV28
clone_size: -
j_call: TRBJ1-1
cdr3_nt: TGTGCCAGCATCTACAGGGGTTGGACTGAAGCTTTCTTT
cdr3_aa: CASIYRGWTEAFF

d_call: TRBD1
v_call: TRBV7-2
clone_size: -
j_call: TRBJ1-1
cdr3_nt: TGTGCCAGCAGCTTTGTTGGCGGGACAGGGGGAGCTTTCTTT
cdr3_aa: CASSFVGGTGGAFF

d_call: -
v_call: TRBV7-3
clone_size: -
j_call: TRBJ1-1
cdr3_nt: TGTGCCAGCAGCTTAACTCGGGGATACACTGAAGCTTTCTTT
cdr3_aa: CASSLTRGYTEAFF

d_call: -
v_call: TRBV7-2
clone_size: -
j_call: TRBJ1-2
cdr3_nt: TGTGCCAGCAGCATCAGTTCCGATAACTATGGCTACACCTTC
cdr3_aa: CASSISSDNYGYTF

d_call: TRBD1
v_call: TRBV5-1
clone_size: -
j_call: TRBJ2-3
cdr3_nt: TGCGCCAGCAGCCTCCCGACGGGGGCAGGGGGCGAAGCAGATACGCAGTATTTT
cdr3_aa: CASSLPTGAGGEADTQYF

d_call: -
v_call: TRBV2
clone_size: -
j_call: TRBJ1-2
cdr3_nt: TGTGCCAGCAGTGATGGGAGGAAGAAAGGGTACTATGGCTACACCTTC
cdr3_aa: CASSDGRKKGYYGYTF

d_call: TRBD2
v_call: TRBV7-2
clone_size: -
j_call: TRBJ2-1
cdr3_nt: TGTGCCAGCAGCTTTTCTAGCGGAACCTACAATGAGCAGTTCTTC
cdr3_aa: CASSFSSGTYNEQFF

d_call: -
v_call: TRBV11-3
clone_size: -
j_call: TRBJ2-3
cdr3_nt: TGTGCCAGCAGCTTTCATCCCAGGGTTGGGACAGATACGCAGTATTTT
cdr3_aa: CASSFHPRVGTDTQYF

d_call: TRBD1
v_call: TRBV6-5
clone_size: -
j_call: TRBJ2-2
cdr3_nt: TGTGCCAGCAGTTACTCGGCAGGGGGCAACACCGGGGAGCTGTTTTTT
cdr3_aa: CASSYSAGGNTGELFF

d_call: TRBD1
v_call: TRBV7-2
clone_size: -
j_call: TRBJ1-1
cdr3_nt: TGTGCCAGCAGCATACAGGGGTTGAACACTGAAGCTTTCTTT
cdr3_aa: CASSIQGLNTEAFF

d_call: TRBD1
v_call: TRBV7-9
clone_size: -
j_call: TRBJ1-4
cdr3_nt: TGTGCCAGCAGCTGGCCGGGACAGGGTCATTATAATGAAAAACTGTTTTTT
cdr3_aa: CASSWPGQGHYNEKLFF

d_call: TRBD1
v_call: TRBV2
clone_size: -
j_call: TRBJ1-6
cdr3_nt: TGTGCCAGCACCATAGGGACAGCAGATAATTCACCCCTCCACTTT
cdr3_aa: CASTIGTADNSPLHF

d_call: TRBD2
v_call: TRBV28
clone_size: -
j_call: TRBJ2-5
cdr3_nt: TGTGCCAGCAGCCAAGGACTAGCGGGAGGACTGAGAGGGACCCAGTACTTC
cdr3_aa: CASSQGLAGGLRGTQYF

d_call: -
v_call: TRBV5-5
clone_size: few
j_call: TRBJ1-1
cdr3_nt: TGTGCCAGCAGCGTCATGACAGAAGGCACTGAAGCTTTCTTT
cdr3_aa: CASSVMTEGTEAFF

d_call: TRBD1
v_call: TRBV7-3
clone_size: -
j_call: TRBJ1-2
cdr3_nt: TGTGCCAGCAGCTTAGTGGGACAGAGGGATGGCTACACCTTC
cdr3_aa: CASSLVGQRDGYTF

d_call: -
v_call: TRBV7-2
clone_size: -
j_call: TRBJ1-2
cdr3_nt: TGTGCCAGCAGCTTGGGGGGGACTGATGGCTACACCTTC
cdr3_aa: CASSLGGTDGYTF

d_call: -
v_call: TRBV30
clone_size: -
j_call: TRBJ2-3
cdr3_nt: TGTGCCTGGAGTAGGGGGAGCACAGATACGCAGTATTTT
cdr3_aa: CAWSRGSTDTQYF

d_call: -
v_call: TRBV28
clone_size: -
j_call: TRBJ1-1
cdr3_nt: TGTGCCAGCAGTGTAATCAGGATGGGGAACACTGAAGCTTTCTTT
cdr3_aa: CASSVIRMGNTEAFF

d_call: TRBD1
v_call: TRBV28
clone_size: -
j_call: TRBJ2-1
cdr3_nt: TGTGCCAGCAGTCGTGCCGGGACAGGGTTCAATGAGCAGTTCTTC
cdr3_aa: CASSRAGTGFNEQFF

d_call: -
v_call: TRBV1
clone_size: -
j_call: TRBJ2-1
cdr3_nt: TGCACTAGACTCATGCCAAGAGGCTCCTACAATGAGCAGTTCTTC
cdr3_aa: CTRLMPRGSYNEQFF

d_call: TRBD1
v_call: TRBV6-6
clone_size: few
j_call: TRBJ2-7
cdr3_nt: TGTGCCAGCAGCCGTAGGGGGCGGTCAGGCTACGAGCAGTACTTC
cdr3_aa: CASSRRGRSGYEQYF

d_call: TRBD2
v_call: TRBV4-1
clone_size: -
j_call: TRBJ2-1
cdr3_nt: TGCGCCAGCAGCCCATATTCTAGCGGGAGCTACAATGAGCAGTTCTTC
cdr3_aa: CASSPYSSGSYNEQFF

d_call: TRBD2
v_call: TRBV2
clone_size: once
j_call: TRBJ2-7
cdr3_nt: TGTGCCAGCAACCCCCGGCGGGAGAACTACGAGCAGTACTTC
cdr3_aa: CASNPRRENYEQYF

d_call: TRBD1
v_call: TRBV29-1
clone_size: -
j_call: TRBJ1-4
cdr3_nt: TGCAGCGTTACAGGGGTAGGAGAAAAACTGTTTTTT
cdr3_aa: CSVTGVGEKLFF

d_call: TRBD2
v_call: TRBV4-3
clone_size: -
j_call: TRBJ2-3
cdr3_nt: TGCGCCAGCAGCCCCCGGACTAGCGGGGGCACAGATACGCAGTATTTT
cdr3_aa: CASSPRTSGGTDTQYF

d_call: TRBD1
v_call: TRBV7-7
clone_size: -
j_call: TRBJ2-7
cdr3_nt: TGTGCCAGCAGCTCTACGTTGACAGGGCAGGCACTACCCACCTACGAGCAGTACTTC
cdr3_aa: CASSSTLTGQALPTYEQYF

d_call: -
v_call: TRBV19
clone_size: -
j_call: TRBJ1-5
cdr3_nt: TGTGCCAGTAGTATGGAACAGTATAGCAATCAGCCCCAGCATTTT
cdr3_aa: CASSMEQYSNQPQHF

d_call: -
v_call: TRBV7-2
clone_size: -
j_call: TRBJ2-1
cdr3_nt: TGTGCCAGCAGCTTAGCGGGAGTGGGTGAGCAGTTCTTC
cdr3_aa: CASSLAGVGEQFF

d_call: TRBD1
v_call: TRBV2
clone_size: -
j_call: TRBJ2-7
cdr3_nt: TGTGCCGGACCGGGGGACAGGGGCTCCTACGAGCAGTACTTC
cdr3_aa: CAGPGDRGSYEQYF